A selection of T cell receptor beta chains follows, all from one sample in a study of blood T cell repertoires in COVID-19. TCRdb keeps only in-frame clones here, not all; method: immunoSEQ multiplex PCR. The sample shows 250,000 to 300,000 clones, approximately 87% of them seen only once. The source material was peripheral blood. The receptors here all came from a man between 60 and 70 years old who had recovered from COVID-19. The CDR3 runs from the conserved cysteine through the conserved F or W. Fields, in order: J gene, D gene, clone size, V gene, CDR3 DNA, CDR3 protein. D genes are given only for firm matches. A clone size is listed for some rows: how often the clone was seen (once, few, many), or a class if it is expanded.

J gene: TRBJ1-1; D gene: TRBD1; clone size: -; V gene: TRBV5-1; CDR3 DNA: TGCGCCAGCAGCTTGGCCCCTCAGGGGGCCGGCACTGAAGCTTTCTTT; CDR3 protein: CASSLAPQGAGTEAFF
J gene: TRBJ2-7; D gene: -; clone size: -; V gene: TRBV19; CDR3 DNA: TGTGCCAGTAGTACAGGGTGGGGCGAGCAGTACTTC; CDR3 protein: CASSTGWGEQYF
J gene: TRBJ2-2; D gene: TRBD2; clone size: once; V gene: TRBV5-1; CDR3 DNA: TGCGCCAGCAAGTCCTCCCTAGCGGCGAACACCGGGGAGCTGTTTTTT; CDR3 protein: CASKSSLAANTGELFF
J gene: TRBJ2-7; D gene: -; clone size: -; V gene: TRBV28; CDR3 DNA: TGTGCCAGCAGTTACGGACAGAACTACGAGCAGTACTTC; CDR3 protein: CASSYGQNYEQYF
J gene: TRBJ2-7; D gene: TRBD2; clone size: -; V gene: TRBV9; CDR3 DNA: TGTGCCAGCAGCGGGGGGACTAGCGGGAGCTACGAGCAGTACTTC; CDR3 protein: CASSGGTSGSYEQYF
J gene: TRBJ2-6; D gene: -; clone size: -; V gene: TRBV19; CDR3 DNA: TGTGCCACCGCCTCAGGGCCCGGGGGGCCCGGGGCTGGGGCCAACGTCCTGACTTTC; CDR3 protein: CATASGPGGPGAGANVLTF
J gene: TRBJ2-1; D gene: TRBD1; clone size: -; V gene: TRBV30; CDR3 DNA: TGTGCCTGGGGACAGGGCCTCAATGAGCAGTTCTTC; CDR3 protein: CAWGQGLNEQFF
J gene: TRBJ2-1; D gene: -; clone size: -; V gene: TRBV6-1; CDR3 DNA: TGTGCCAGCAGTGAAGTCGTAGCGAGTAACTACAATGAGCAGTTCTTC; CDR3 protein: CASSEVVASNYNEQFF
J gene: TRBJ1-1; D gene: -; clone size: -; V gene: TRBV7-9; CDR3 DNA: TGTGCCAGCAGCTGGGGCGGAGACACTGAAGCTTTCTTT; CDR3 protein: CASSWGGDTEAFF
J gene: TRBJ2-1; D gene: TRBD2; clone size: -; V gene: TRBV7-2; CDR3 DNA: TGTGCCAGCAGAGGGACTAGCGTGGGAGAGCAGTTCTTC; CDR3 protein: CASRGTSVGEQFF
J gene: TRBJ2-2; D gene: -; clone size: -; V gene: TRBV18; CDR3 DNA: TGTGCCAGCTCACCACTACAGGGTAACGGGGAGCTGTTTTTT; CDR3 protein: CASSPLQGNGELFF
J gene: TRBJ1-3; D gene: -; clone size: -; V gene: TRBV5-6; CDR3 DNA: TGTGCCAGCAGCTTGTCCGGTCCGGGCTCTGGAAACACCATATATTTT; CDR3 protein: CASSLSGPGSGNTIYF
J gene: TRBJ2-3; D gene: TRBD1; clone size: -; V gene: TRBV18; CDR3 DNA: TGTGCCAGCTCACCACAGGGGGCAGGCACAGATACGCAGTATTTT; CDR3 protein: CASSPQGAGTDTQYF
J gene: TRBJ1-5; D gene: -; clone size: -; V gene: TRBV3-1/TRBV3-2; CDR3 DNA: TGTGCCAGCAGCCAAGACGGGGGGGCCAATCAGCCCCAGCATTTT; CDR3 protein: CASSQDGGANQPQHF
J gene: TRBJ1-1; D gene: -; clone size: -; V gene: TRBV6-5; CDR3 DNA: TGTGCCACCATCTCTGGACGGGGCACTGAAGCTTTCTTT; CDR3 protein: CATISGRGTEAFF
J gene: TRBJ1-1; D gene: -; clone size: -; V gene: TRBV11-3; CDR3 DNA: TGTGCCAGCAGCTTAGAATCAGACACTGAAGCTTTCTTT; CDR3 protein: CASSLESDTEAFF
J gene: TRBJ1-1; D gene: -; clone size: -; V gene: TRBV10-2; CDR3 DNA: TGCGCCAGCAGTGAGTCATGGACTGAAATTGAAGCTTTCTTT; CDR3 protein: CASSESWTEIEAFF
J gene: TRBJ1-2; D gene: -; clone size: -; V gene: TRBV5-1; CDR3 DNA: TGCGCCAGCAGCTTGGAGTCAGGGTTTGATGGCTACACCTTC; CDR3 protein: CASSLESGFDGYTF
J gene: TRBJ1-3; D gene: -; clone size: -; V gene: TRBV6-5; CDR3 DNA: TGTGCCAGCAGTTCGGACAAAGCCTCTGGAAACACCATATATTTT; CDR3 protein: CASSSDKASGNTIYF
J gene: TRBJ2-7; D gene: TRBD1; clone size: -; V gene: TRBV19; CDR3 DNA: TGTGCCAGTAGTAGCTCCGGGACAGGGGCCGACTACGAGCAGTACTTC; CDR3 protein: CASSSSGTGADYEQYF
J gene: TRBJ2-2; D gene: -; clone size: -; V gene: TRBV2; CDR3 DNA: TGTGCCAGCAGCCCTACCCTCACCGGGGAGCTGTTTTTT; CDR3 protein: CASSPTLTGELFF
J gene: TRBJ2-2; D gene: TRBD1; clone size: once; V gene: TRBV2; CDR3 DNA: TGTGCCAGCAGCAAGGGACAGGGGGCGACCGGGGAGCTGTTTTTT; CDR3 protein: CASSKGQGATGELFF
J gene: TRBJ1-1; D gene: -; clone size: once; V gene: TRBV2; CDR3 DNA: TGTGCCAGCAGTGAATGGGGCTACGGGGGCACTGAAGCTTTCTTT; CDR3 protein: CASSEWGYGGTEAFF
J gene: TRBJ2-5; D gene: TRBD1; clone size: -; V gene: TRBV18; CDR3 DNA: TGTGCCAGCTCCCGGGACAGGGCACAGGAGACCCAGTACTTC; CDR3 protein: CASSRDRAQETQYF
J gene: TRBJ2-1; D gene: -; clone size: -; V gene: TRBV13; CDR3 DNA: TGTGCCAGCAGCTTAGGCAGGGTTCAGAATGAGCAGTTCTTC; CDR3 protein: CASSLGRVQNEQFF
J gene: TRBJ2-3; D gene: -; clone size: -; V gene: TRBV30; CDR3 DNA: TGTGCCTGGACCGGGCAGGACTTGACCACAGATACGCAGTATTTT; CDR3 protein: CAWTGQDLTTDTQYF
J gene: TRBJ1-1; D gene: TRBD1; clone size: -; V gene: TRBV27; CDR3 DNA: TGTGCCAGCAGTCACCCAGGGGGTGTCGCTTTCTTT; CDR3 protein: CASSHPGGVAFF
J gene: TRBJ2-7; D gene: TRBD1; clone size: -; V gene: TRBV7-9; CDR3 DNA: TGTGCCAGCAGCCAGGGACAGCGCTACGAGCAGTACTTC; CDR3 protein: CASSQGQRYEQYF
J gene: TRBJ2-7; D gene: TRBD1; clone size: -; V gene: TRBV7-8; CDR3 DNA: TGTGCCAGCAGCTCCGACAGGGGTGGAGAGCAGTACTTC; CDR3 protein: CASSSDRGGEQYF
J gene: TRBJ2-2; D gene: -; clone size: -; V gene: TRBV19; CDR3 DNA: TGTGCCAGTAGTATAAGAGTCACCGGGGAGCTGTTTTTT; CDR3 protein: CASSIRVTGELFF
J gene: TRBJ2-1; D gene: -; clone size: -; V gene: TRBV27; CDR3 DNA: TGTGCCAGCACTGTCGGGAGTGGGGGGATTGAGCAGTTCTTC; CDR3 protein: CASTVGSGGIEQFF
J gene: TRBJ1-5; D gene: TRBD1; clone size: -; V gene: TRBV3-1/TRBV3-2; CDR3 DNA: TGTGCCAGCAGCCATGGACAGGGGGTGGGCAATCAGCCCCAGCATTTT; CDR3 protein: CASSHGQGVGNQPQHF
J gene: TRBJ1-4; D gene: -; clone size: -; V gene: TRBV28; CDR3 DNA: TGTGCCAGTTTGAGTAGGGGCGCAACTAATGAAAAACTGTTTTTT; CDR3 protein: CASLSRGATNEKLFF
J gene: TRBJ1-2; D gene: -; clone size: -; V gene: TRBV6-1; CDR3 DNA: TGTGCCAGCAGTGACAGGGGCAGCAACTATGGCTACACCTTC; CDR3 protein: CASSDRGSNYGYTF
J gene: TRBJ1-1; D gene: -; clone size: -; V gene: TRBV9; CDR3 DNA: TGTGCCAGCAGCGTCCGGGACACGGGGACTGAAGCTTTCTTT; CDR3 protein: CASSVRDTGTEAFF
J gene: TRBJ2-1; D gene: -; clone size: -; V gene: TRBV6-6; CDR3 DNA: TGTGCCAGCAAGGGGAATGAGCAGTTCTTC; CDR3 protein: CASKGNEQFF
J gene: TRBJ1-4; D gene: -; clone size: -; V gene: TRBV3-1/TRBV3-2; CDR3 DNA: TGTGCCAGCAGCCAAGGGCTCAGGAGGGATGAAAAACTGTTTTTT; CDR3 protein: CASSQGLRRDEKLFF
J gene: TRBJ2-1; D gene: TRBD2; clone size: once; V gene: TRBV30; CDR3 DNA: TGTGCCTGGAGTGTACGGCTGGGGACTAGCGGGGGGGGTTCCTACAATGAGCAGTTCTTC; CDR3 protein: CAWSVRLGTSGGGSYNEQFF
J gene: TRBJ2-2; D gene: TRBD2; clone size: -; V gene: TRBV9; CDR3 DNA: TGTGCCAGCAGCGGAGTAGCGGGGGGGCCCACCGGGGAGCTGTTTTTT; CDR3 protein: CASSGVAGGPTGELFF
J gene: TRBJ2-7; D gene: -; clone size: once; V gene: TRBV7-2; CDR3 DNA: TGTGCCAGCAGCCCAGCCCGGGGTCTGTACGAGCAGTACTTC; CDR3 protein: CASSPARGLYEQYF
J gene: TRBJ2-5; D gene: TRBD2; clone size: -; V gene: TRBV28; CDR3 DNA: TGTGCCAGCAGTTTGGGGACTAGCGGGGACCAAGAGACCCAGTACTTC; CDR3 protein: CASSLGTSGDQETQYF
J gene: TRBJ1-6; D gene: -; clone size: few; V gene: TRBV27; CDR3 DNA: TGTGCCAGCAGTTTTAGGGGCAGGAATTCACCCCTCCACTTT; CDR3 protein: CASSFRGRNSPLHF
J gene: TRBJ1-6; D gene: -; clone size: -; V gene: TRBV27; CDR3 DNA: TGTGCCAGCAGTTTTGGGGGGAATAATTCACCCCTCCACTTT; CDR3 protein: CASSFGGNNSPLHF
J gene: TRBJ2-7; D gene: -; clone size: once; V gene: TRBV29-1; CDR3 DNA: TGCAGCGTTGAGGGGGGGGGCGGGCGGAGGGCCTACGAGCAGTACTTC; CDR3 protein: CSVEGGGGRRAYEQYF
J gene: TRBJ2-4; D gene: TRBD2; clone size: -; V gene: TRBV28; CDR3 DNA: TGTGCCAGCAGCGCGGGGGGGTTGGGTGCCAAAAACATTCAGTACTTC; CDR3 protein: CASSAGGLGAKNIQYF
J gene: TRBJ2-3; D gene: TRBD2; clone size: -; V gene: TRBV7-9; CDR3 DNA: TGTGCCAGCTCCGCCGGGCTAGCGGCCACAGATACGCAGTATTTT; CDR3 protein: CASSAGLAATDTQYF
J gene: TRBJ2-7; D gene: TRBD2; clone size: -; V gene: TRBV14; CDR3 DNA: TGTGCCAGCAGCCTTAGCGGGAGATGGCGATACGAGCAGTACTTC; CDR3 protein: CASSLSGRWRYEQYF
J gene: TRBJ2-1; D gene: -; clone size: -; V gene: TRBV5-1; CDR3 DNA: TGCGCCAGCAGCTTGAACGGTCGTCCTGAGCAGTTCTTC; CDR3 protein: CASSLNGRPEQFF
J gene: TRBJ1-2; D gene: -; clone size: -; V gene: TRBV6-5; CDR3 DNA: TGTGCCAGCAGTAAACAACAAAGGCTAGACTATGGCTACACCTTC; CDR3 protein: CASSKQQRLDYGYTF
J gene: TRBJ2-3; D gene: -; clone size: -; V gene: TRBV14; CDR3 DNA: TGTGCCAGCAGCCAAGCAGAAAGGAGAAGCACAGATACGCAGTATTTT; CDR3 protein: CASSQAERRSTDTQYF
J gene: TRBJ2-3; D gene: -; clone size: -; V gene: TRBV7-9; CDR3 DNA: TGTGCCAGCAGCTTGGTACAGAGCACAGATACGCAGTATTTT; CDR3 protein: CASSLVQSTDTQYF
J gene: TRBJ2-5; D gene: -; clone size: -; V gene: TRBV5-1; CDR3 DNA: TGCGCCAGCAGCTTGGCGGGGGAGAAAGAAGAGACCCAGTACTTC; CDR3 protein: CASSLAGEKEETQYF
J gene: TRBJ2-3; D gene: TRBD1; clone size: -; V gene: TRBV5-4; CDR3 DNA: TGTGCCAGCAGCAAGGGACAGAGCACAGATACGCAGTATTTT; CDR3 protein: CASSKGQSTDTQYF
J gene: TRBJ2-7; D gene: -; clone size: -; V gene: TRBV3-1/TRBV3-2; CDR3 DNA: TGTGCCAGCAGCCGAAAGGGGGTCGGTGAGCAGTACTTC; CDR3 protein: CASSRKGVGEQYF
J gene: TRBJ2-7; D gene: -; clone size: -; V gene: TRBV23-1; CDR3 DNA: TGCGCCAGCAACAATCAAACCCGGGACACGAAGGGCGAGCAGTACTTC; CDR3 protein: CASNNQTRDTKGEQYF
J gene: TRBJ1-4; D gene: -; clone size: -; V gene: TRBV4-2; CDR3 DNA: TGTGCCAGCAGCCTGGGGACATTTGAAAAACTGTTTTTT; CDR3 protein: CASSLGTFEKLFF
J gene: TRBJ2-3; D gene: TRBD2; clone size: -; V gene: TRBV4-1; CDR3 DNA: TGCGCCAGCAGCCACCGTGCTAGCGGGGGAAGAGATACGCAGTATTTT; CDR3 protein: CASSHRASGGRDTQYF
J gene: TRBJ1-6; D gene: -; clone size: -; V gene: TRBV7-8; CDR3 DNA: TGTGCCAGCAGCTCTAACAGGGTCCCGTATAATTCACCCCTCCACTTT; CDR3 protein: CASSSNRVPYNSPLHF